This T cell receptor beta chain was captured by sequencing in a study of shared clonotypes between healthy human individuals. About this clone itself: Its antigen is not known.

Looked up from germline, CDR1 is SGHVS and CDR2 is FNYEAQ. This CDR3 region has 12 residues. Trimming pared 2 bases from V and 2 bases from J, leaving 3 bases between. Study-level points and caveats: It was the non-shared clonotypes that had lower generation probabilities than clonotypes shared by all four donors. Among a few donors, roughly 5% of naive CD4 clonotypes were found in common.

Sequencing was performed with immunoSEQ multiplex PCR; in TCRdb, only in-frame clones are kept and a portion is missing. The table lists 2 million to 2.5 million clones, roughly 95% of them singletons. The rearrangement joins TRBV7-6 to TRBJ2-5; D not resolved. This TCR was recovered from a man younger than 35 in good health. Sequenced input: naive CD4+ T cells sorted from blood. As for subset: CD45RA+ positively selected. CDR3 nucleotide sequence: TGTGCCAGCAGCTTAAGGCAAGAGACCCAGTACTTC. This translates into CASSLRQETQYF.